The clone carrying this T cell receptor (beta chain) appeared a few times. The antigen is not known. These data originate in a study of early T cells in non-severe SARS-CoV-2 infection. Overall study context: Unsorted whole-blood RNA was sequenced in bulk, leaving chains unpaired.

The study's findings and limits: Comparison of clonotypes with VDJdb favored anti-spike CD8 responses while missing private and CD4 specificities.

Individual cDNA molecules were tagged with unique molecular identifiers, the study reported. MiXCR was run by TCRdb on the 5' RACE reads, yielding one entry per CDR3 protein. Of about 73,000 distinct CDR3 sequences in the sample, around 13% were seen once. The receptor comes from an adult who was a healthcare worker with PCR-confirmed SARS-CoV-2 infection or an uninfected control (not recorded which). The sequenced sample was whole blood.

The CDR3 here is CSVRNTGELFF. CDR3 sequence (DNA): TGCAGCGTTAGGAACACCGGGGAGCTGTTTTTT. This chain uses TRBV29-1 with TRBJ2-2; D gene unclear. The ends were cut back, 5 bases at V and 1 base at J, with 2 bases in the middle. CDR1 is SQVTM and CDR2 is ANQGSEA in the germline V gene. The CDR3 sequence is 11 residues long.